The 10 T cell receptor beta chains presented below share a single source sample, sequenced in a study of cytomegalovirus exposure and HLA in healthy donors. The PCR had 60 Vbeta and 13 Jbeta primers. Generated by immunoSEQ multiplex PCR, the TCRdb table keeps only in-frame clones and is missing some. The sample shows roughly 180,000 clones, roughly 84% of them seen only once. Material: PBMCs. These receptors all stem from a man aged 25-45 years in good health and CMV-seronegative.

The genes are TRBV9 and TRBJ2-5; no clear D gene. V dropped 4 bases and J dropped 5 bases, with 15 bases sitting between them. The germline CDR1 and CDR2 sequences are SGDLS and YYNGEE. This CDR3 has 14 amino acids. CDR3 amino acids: CASSLNLGWETQYF. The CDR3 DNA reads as TGTGCCAGCAGCCTAAATCTAGGTTGGGAGACCCAGTACTTC.

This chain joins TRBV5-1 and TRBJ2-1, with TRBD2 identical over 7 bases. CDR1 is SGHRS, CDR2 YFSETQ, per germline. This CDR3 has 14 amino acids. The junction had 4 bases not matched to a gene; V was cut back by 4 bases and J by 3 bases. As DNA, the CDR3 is TGCGCCAGCAGCACACGCGGGGGCTACAATGAGCAGTTCTTC. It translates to CASSTRGGYNEQFF.

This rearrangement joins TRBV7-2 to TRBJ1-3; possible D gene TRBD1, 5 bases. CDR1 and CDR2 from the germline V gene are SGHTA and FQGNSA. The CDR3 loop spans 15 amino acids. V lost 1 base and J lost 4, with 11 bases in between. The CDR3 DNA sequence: TGTGCCAGCAGCTTAGAGGGGCTGAAGGGAAACACCATATATTTT. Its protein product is CASSLEGLKGNTIYF.

CDR3 bases: TGTGCCAGCGCCAAAGAAGGCCCGGGACAGGGCCATGGCTACACCTTC. It codes for CASAKEGPGQGHGYTF. The V and J genes are TRBV2 and TRBJ1-2, with 9 bases aligning to TRBD1. Trimming at V came to 8 bases and at J to 6 bases, leaving 16 bases not matched to a gene. The germline V gene encodes CDR1 SNHLY and CDR2 FYNNEI. The CDR3 spans 16 residues.

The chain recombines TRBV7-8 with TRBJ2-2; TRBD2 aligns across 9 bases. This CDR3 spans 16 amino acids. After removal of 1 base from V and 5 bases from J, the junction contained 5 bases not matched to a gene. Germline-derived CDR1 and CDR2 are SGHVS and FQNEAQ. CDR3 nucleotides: TGTGCCAGCAGCTTAGGTAGCGGGAGTGGTACCGGGGAGCTGTTTTTT. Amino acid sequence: CASSLGSGSGTGELFF.

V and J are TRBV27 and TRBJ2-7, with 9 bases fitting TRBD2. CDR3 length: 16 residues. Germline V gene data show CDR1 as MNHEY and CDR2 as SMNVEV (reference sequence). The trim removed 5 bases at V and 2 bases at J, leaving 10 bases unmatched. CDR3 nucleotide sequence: TGTGCCAGCAGTCCAATAGCGGGAGTGGGGACCTACGAGCAGTACTTC. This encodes CASSPIAGVGTYEQYF.

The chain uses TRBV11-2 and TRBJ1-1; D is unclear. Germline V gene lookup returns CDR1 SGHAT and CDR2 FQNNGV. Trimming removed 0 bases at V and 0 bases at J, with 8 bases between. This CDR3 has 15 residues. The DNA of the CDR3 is TGTGCCAGCAGCTTAGACAGACACATGAACACTGAAGCTTTCTTT. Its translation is CASSLDRHMNTEAFF.

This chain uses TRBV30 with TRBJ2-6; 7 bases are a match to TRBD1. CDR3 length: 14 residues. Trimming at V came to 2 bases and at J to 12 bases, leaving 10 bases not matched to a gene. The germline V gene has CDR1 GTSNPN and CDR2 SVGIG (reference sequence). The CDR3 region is CAWSPRTGVTVLTF. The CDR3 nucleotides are TGTGCCTGGAGTCCAAGGACAGGTGTTACCGTCCTGACTTTC. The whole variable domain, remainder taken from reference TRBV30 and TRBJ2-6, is SQTIHQWPATLVQPVGSPLSLECTVEGTSNPNLYWYRQAAGRGLQLLFYSVGIGQISSEVPQNLSASRPQDRQFILSSKKLLLSDSGFYLCAWSPRTGVTVLTFGAGSRLTVL.

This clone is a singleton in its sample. The DNA of the CDR3 is TGTGCTAGTGGTTTGGGAGCTAGAAACACTGAAGCTTTCTTT. The encoded protein is CASGLGARNTEAFF. The chain uses TRBV12-5 and TRBJ1-1; no clear D gene. V was pared by 1 base and J by 2 bases, with 8 bases between. Germline V CDR1 and CDR2: LGHNT, FRNRAP. This CDR3 spans 14 amino acids.

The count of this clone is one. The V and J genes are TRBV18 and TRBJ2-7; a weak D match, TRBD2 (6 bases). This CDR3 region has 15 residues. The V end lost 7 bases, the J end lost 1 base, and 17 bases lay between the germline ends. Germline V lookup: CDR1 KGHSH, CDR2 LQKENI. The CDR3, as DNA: TGTGCCAGCTGGAGGGGCGGCTCCGAGTCCTACGAGCAGTACTTC. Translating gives CASWRGGSESYEQYF.